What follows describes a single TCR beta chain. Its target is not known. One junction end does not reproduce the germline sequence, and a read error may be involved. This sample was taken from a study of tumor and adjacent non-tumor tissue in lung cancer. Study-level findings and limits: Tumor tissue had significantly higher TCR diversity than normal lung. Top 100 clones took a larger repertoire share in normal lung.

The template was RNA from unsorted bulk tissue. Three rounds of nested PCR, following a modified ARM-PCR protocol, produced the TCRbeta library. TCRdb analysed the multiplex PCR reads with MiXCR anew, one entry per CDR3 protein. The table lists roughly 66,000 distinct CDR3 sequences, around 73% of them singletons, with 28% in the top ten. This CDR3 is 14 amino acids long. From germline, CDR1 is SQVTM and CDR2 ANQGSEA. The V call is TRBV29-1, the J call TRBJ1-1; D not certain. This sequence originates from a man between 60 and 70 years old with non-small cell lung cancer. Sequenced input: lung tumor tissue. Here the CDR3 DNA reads TGTAGCGTTGGTATAGCCATCGGGAACATTGAAGCTTTCTTT. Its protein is CSVGIAIGNIEAFF.